Following are 21 T cell receptor beta chains from one sample sequenced in a study of T cell responses to AZD1222 COVID-19 vaccine. Repertoires were generated with immunoSEQ multiplex PCR, while TCRdb's copy carries only in-frame clones and drops some. The sample gives 200,000 or so clones, about 89% of which show up once; 2.5% to 3% is in the top ten. The specimen was peripheral blood, collected on day 0 of MenACWY control vaccination. These receptors were obtained from an adult in good health.

The genes are TRBV13 and TRBJ1-3; TRBD1 is a possible D gene (6 bases). Between the trimmed V and J ends, which lost 0 bases and 5 bases, there was a span of 11 bases. The CDR3 has 15 residues. Germline CDR1 is PRHDT and CDR2 is FYEKMQ (reference sequence). The CDR3 reads CASSLGRTGRNTIYF. The DNA for the CDR3 is TGTGCCAGCAGCTTAGGCCGTACAGGGCGAAACACCATATATTTT.

The chain joins TRBV28 to TRBJ1-2, with D possibly TRBD1 on 6 matching bases. V shed 6 bases and J shed 4 bases, with 12 bases lying between them. The V gene's germline CDR1 is MDHEN and CDR2 SYDVKM. The CDR3 covers 13 residues. This CDR3 is CASRNTGLYGYTF. The CDR3 nucleotides are TGTGCCAGCAGGAACACAGGGCTCTATGGCTACACCTTC.

The chain's CDR3 is CASSWEKSSYEQYF. The CDR3 DNA sequence: TGTGCCAGCAGCTGGGAGAAGAGCTCCTACGAGCAGTACTTC. The V and J genes are TRBV5-4 and TRBJ2-7; D might be TRBD2 (5 bases). Looked up from germline, CDR1 is SGHNT and CDR2 is YYREEE (reference sequence). CDR3 length: 14 amino acids. V lost 3 bases and J lost 0, with 10 bases in between.

This chain joins TRBV5-4 and TRBJ2-7, with 8 bases that match TRBD2. CDR1 SGHNT and CDR2 YYREEE come from the germline V gene (reference sequence). The length of the CDR3 is 15 residues. With 0 bases clipped from V and 1 base from J, the junction kept 3 bases outside the gene matches. In nucleotides, the CDR3 is TGTGCCAGCAGCTTGGTGTTAGCGGGATCCTACGAGCAGTACTTC. This encodes CASSLVLAGSYEQYF.

The chain employs TRBV7-9 and TRBJ1-1, with 7 positions matching TRBD1. J lost 1 base, V lost 5 bases, and 7 bases had no gene match. CDR1 is SEHNR, CDR2 FQNEAQ, per germline (reference sequence). The CDR3 consists of 15 residues. CDR3 sequence (DNA): TGTGCCAGCAGCCCACCGGGACAGCCGAACACTGAAGCTTTCTTT. It codes for CASSPPGQPNTEAFF. Variable domain in full (rest from reference TRBV7-9 and TRBJ1-1): DTGVSQNPRHKITKRGQNVTFRCDPISEHNRLYWYRQTLGQGPEFLTYFQNEAQLEKSRLLSDRFSAERPKGSFSTLEIQRTEQGDSAMYLCASSPPGQPNTEAFFGQGTRLTVV.

The genes are TRBV28 and TRBJ1-6; D ambiguous. CDR1 is MDHEN, CDR2 SYDVKM, per germline. The germline V and J ends were trimmed by 3 bases and 7 bases, with 4 bases remaining between them. The CDR3 runs 12 residues. CDR3 in DNA: TGTGCCAGCAGTTTCGGAAATTCACCCCTCCACTTT. It codes for CASSFGNSPLHF.

This clone occurred once. The V and J genes are TRBV5-1 and TRBJ2-3; no clear D gene. Germline lookup yields CDR1 SGHRS and CDR2 YFSETQ. With 3 bases removed from V and 0 bases from J, the gap between germline ends came to 5 bases. CDR3 length: 13 residues. The CDR3: CASSSDSTDTQYF. Written as DNA, the CDR3 is TGCGCCAGCAGCTCGGACAGCACAGATACGCAGTATTTT.

The CDR3 sequence: CASSAQLESYNEQFF. CDR3 in DNA: TGTGCCAGCAGCGCCCAGCTAGAGTCCTACAATGAGCAGTTCTTC. The gene calls are TRBV9 and TRBJ2-1; the D is unclear. This CDR3 is built from 15 residues. Germline V gene lookup returns CDR1 SGDLS and CDR2 YYNGEE. Between the trimmed V and J ends, which lost 3 bases and 1 base, there was a span of 11 bases.

The rearrangement uses TRBV14 and TRBJ2-2; possible D gene TRBD2, 5 bases. The ends were cut back, 4 bases at V and 7 bases at J, with 16 bases in the middle. Germline V CDR1 and CDR2: SGHDN, FVKESK. The CDR3 sequence is 15 residues long. The CDR3 DNA reads TGTGCCAGCAGCCTCCGAGGGATAGCAGGCGGGGAGCTGTTTTTT. It specifies CASSLRGIAGGELFF.

The CDR3 DNA reads TGTGCCAGCAGCTTGGAAACAGGGTACCAAGAGACCCAGTACTTC. This encodes CASSLETGYQETQYF. The chain combines TRBV5-4 with TRBJ2-5; D might be TRBD1 (6 bases). Trimming shortened V by 0 bases and J by 0 bases, and 9 bases separated the two germline ends. Germline V gene data show CDR1 as SGHNT and CDR2 as YYREEE (reference sequence). The CDR3 is made up of 15 amino acids.

This clone has a single count. The genes are TRBV7-6 and TRBJ1-5, with a weak D call TRBD1 (6 bases). Germline assignment: CDR1 SGHVS and CDR2 FNYEAQ. The CDR3 runs to 17 residues. Trimming cost V 0 bases and J 1 base, with 13 bases left between them. The CDR3 protein is CASSLAVGQSSNQPQHF. In DNA form, the CDR3 reads TGTGCCAGCAGCTTAGCCGTGGGACAAAGCAGCAATCAGCCCCAGCATTTT.

This chain links TRBV6-1 with TRBJ1-4, with 8 bases identical to TRBD1. The CDR3 covers 15 residues. CDR1 and CDR2 (germline): MNHNS, SASEGT. Trimming at V came to 1 base and at J to 6 bases, leaving 4 bases not matched to a gene. This CDR3 is CASSEERDRHEKLFF. In DNA form, the CDR3 reads TGTGCCAGCAGTGAAGAACGGGACAGGCATGAAAAACTGTTTTTT.

This clone has just one count. This chain joins TRBV6-2 or TRBV6-3 and TRBJ2-7; the D gene is possibly TRBD1 (6 bases). CDR1 and CDR2 (germline): MNHEY, SVGEGT. The CDR3 extends over 17 amino acids. V was trimmed by 4 bases and J by 0 bases, leaving 19 bases between them. The CDR3 reads CASSSTKDRKISYEQYF. The CDR3 DNA reads TGTGCCAGCAGTTCCACCAAAGACAGGAAAATCTCCTACGAGCAGTACTTC.

The J gene is TRBJ2-7, the V gene TRBV20-1; D possibly uses TRBD1 or TRBD2 (6 bases each). From germline, CDR1 is DFQATT and CDR2 SNEGSKA (reference sequence). Trimming pared 3 bases from V and 0 bases from J, leaving 12 bases between. CDR3 length equals 14 residues. The CDR3 loop reads CSASKGGVSYEQYF. As DNA, the CDR3 is TGCAGTGCTAGTAAGGGGGGAGTCTCCTACGAGCAGTACTTC.

This clone showed up just a few times. The gene calls are TRBV19 and TRBJ1-5; unclear D gene. Trimming stripped 6 bases from V and 1 base from J, with 19 bases between. Germline assignment: CDR1 LNHDA and CDR2 SQIVND (reference sequence). The CDR3 covers 17 residues. CDR3 nucleotide sequence: TGTGCCAGTAGCCCGAGGGTTGTGGGTGGAAGCAATCAGCCCCAGCATTTT. Its translation: CASSPRVVGGSNQPQHF.

The chain joins TRBV9 to TRBJ2-3; the D is unclear. Germline CDR1 SGDLS, CDR2 YYNGEE. The CDR3 sequence is 16 residues long. Trimming pared 0 bases from V and 2 bases from J, leaving 13 bases between. The DNA for the CDR3 is TGTGCCAGCAGCGTAGGTGGCGGCCCGCCCACAGATACGCAGTATTTT. Its protein is CASSVGGGPPTDTQYF.

This clone was observed once. The chain carries TRBV27 and TRBJ1-1, with a possible D match to TRBD1 (6 bases). The germline V gene encodes CDR1 MNHEY and CDR2 SMNVEV (reference sequence). V lost 2 bases and J 5 bases, leaving 12 bases between the germline ends. This CDR3 comprises 14 residues. Here the CDR3 DNA reads TGTGCCAGCAGTTTAGTTAGGGGGAGGACTGAAGCTTTCTTT. As protein: CASSLVRGRTEAFF.

V is TRBV5-1 and J is TRBJ1-6, with a tentative D call TRBD1 (5 bases). Deletions cut 4 bases from V and 3 bases from J, with 11 bases between. This CDR3 spans 15 amino acids. The germline CDR1 and CDR2 sequences are SGHRS and YFSETQ. The CDR3 nucleotides are TGCGCCAGCAGCGACGACAGCCACTATAATTCACCCCTCCACTTT. Its translation is CASSDDSHYNSPLHF. Variable domain in full (rest from reference TRBV5-1 and TRBJ1-6): KAGVTQTPRYLIKTRGQQVTLSCSPISGHRSVSWYQQTPGQGLQFLFEYFSETQRNKGNFPGRFSGRQFSNSRSEMNVSTLELGDSALYLCASSDDSHYNSPLHFGNGTRLTVT.

The genes are TRBV7-9 and TRBJ1-4; 8 positions agree with TRBD1. This CDR3 spans 17 amino acids. Germline loops: CDR1 SEHNR, CDR2 FQNEAQ (reference sequence). Unmatched junction bases numbered 11, after V lost 2 bases and J lost 6 bases. CDR3 coding DNA: TGTGCCAGCAGCTTATCGACAGGGGTCTCGGAGGATGAAAAACTGTTTTTT. Translating gives CASSLSTGVSEDEKLFF.

This clone was detected once. V is TRBV7-6 and J is TRBJ1-1; a weak D match, TRBD1 (6 bases). The germline V and J ends were trimmed by 4 bases and 0 bases, with 12 bases remaining between them. The CDR3 has 15 amino acids. The germline gives CDR1 SGHVS, CDR2 FNYEAQ. CDR3 region: CASSSGGGLNTEAFF. As DNA, the CDR3 is TGTGCCAGCAGCTCCGGAGGGGGGCTGAACACTGAAGCTTTCTTT.

The chain has TRBV28 and TRBJ2-6; D gene unclear. Per the germline V gene, CDR1 is MDHEN and CDR2 is SYDVKM. The CDR3 runs 17 residues. V gave up 0 bases and J gave up 0 bases, with 9 bases separating them. Written as DNA, the CDR3 is TGTGCCAGCAGTTTATGGGGCAGACTCTCTGGGGCCAACGTCCTGACTTTC. Amino acids: CASSLWGRLSGANVLTF.